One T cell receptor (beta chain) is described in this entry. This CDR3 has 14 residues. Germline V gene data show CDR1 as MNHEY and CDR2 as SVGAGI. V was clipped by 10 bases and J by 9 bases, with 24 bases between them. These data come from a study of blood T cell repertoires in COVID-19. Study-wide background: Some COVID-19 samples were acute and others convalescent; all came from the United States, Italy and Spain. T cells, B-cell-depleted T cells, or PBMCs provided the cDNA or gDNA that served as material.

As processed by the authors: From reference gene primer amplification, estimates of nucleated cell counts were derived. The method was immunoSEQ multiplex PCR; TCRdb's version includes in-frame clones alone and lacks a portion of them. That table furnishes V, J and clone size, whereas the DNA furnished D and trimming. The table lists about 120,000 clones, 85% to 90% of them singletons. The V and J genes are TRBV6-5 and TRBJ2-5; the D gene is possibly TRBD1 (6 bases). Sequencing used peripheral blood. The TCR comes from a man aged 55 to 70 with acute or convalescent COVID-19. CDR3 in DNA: TGTGCCACGGGGTTAGGGGGAATGGGAAATTCCCAGTACTTC. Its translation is CATGLGGMGNSQYF.